Below, 14 T cell receptor beta chains from the same sample are listed, as sequenced in a study of T-cell memory formation after mild COVID-19. TCRdb reanalysed the 5' RACE reads using MiXCR and keeps one entry per CDR3 protein. The sample lists approximately 98,000 distinct CDR3 sequences, 15% to 20% seen once, with roughly 6% in the top ten. Sequencing was done on a sample of PBMCs or a T cell subset sorted from them (not recorded which). The receptors shown here come from a man aged 18-30 years who had mild COVID-19 (a few samples of this study predate the infection). Cell type and time point are not known.

CDR3 protein: CASSLSSWGSGYTF. The CDR3 DNA follows: TGTGCCAGCAGCTTAAGTAGCTGGGGCTCTGGCTACACCTTC. The rearrangement joins TRBV7-2 to TRBJ1-2, with a possible D match to TRBD1 (5 bases). Germline values: CDR1 SGHTA, CDR2 FQGNSA. The ends were cut back, 2 bases at V and 7 bases at J, with 14 bases in the middle. The CDR3 spans 14 residues. The whole variable domain, filled in from reference TRBV7-2 and TRBJ1-2, reads GAGVSQSPSNKVTEKGKDVELRCDPISGHTALYWYRQSLGQGLEFLIYFQGNSAPDKSGLPSDRFSAERTGGSVSTLTIQRTQQEDSAVYLCASSLSSWGSGYTFGSGTRLTVV.

This sequence joins TRBV7-2 and TRBJ2-2, with D perhaps matching TRBD1 (6 bases). Per germline, CDR1 SGHTA and CDR2 FQGNSA. The CDR3 contains 16 residues. V was clipped by 0 bases and J by 7 bases, with 15 bases between them. CDR3: CASSLASGALHGELFF. CDR3 DNA sequence: TGTGCCAGCAGCTTAGCTTCAGGGGCCCTCCACGGGGAGCTGTTTTTT.

This clonotype was found a few times. The chain links TRBV11-2 to TRBJ2-7; the D gene is possibly TRBD2 (5 bases). Trimming removed 5 bases at V and 6 bases at J, with 14 bases between. Germline-derived CDR1 and CDR2 are SGHAT and FQNNGV. The CDR3 loop spans 13 amino acids. CDR3 bases: TGTGCCAGCAGCCCCAGTGCGGGTCGCGAGCAGTACTTC. Its protein is CASSPSAGREQYF.

Only a few counts were recorded for this clonotype. The V and J genes are TRBV6-6 and TRBJ2-5, with 8 positions matching TRBD1. The CDR3 length is 14 residues. The germline V gene has CDR1 MNHNY and CDR2 SVGAGI (reference sequence). V gave up 6 bases and J gave up 2 bases; unmatched junction bases: 5. CDR3 region: CASSAQGGQETQYF. The CDR3 coding sequence is TGTGCCAGCAGCGCACAGGGGGGACAAGAGACCCAGTACTTC.

This CDR3 reads CASSSWGTSDEKLFF. The CDR3 DNA reads as TGTGCCAGCAGCTCCTGGGGGACGTCAGATGAAAAACTGTTTTTT. This chain uses TRBV13 with TRBJ1-4; TRBD1 is a possible D gene (5 bases). This CDR3 has 15 residues. V shed 4 bases and J shed 6 bases, with 15 bases lying between them. Germline V gene sequence: CDR1 PRHDT, CDR2 FYEKMQ (reference sequence).

The chain employs TRBV2 and TRBJ2-1; possible D gene TRBD1, 5 bases. This CDR3 region has 13 residues. CDR1 and CDR2 (germline): SNHLY, FYNNEI. With 3 bases removed from V and 9 bases from J, the gap between germline ends came to 12 bases. CDR3 coding DNA: TGTGCCAGCAGTGAGTACTCGCAGGGTGAGCAGTTCTTC. Protein: CASSEYSQGEQFF.

The CDR3 reads CSATRGTHNTGELFF. CDR3 coding DNA: TGCAGTGCTACCCGGGGGACTCATAACACCGGGGAGCTGTTTTTT. This rearrangement joins TRBV20-1 to TRBJ2-2; perhaps TRBD2 as D (6 bases). CDR1 is DFQATT, CDR2 SNEGSKA, per germline (reference sequence). V dropped 4 bases and J dropped 2 bases, with 14 bases sitting between them. CDR3 length equals 15 residues.

This clonotype came up a few times. The chain's CDR3 is CATSDGRRSEETQYF. The DNA for the CDR3 is TGTGCCACCAGTGACGGCCGTAGGTCGGAGGAGACCCAGTACTTC. The chain couples TRBV24-1 to TRBJ2-5; D uncertain. Trimming removed 4 bases from V and 5 bases from J, with 16 bases in between. Germline V gives CDR1 KGHDR, CDR2 SFDVKD. The CDR3 consists of 15 residues.

There are a few counts of this clonotype. V gene TRBV7-9 combines with J gene TRBJ2-3; D gene ambiguous. The CDR3 sequence is 13 residues long. Germline CDR1 is SEHNR and CDR2 is FQNEAQ (reference sequence). Trimming took off 0 bases at V and 6 bases at J, with 7 bases between the two ends. In nucleotides, the CDR3 is TGTGCCAGCAGCTTAGCGGCATCCGATACGCAGTATTTT. This codes for CASSLAASDTQYF.

The chain links TRBV6-5 to TRBJ1-1; D not certain. V dropped 0 bases and J dropped 2 bases, with 7 bases sitting between them. CDR1 is MNHEY and CDR2 is SVGAGI in the germline V gene. The CDR3 is 14 amino acids. The CDR3 reads CASSYSTSNTEAFF. CDR3 bases: TGTGCCAGCAGTTACTCGACAAGCAACACTGAAGCTTTCTTT.

This clonotype was counted between two and nine times. CDR3 sequence: CASSGTGGTEAFF. In DNA form, the CDR3 reads TGTGCCAGCAGTGGGACAGGGGGCACTGAAGCTTTCTTT. The chain links TRBV6-6 to TRBJ1-1; 11 nucleotides line up with TRBD1. The CDR3 runs 13 residues. Germline V gene lookup returns CDR1 MNHNY and CDR2 SVGAGI (reference sequence). Losses at the gene ends were 5 bases for V and 4 bases for J; bases not matched to a gene: 0.

This clonotype was seen more than once but under ten times. The J gene is TRBJ1-5, the V gene TRBV5-1, with unresolved D. The CDR3 spans 14 residues. Trimming removed 0 bases from V and 6 bases from J, with 10 bases in between. The germline V gene has CDR1 SGHRS and CDR2 YFSETQ. For the CDR3, the DNA is TGCGCCAGCAGCTTGGCCAACGAAGGTCAGCCCCAGCATTTT. Its translation is CASSLANEGQPQHF.

This clonotype showed up just a few times. This chain links TRBV5-8 with TRBJ1-1; D perhaps matches TRBD1 (5 bases). This CDR3 region has 15 residues. Trimming left V 3 bases short and J 0 bases short, with 12 bases between. The germline V gene has CDR1 SGHTS and CDR2 YDEGEE. CDR3 sequence reads: CASSSSPGLNTEAFF. The CDR3 nucleotides are TGTGCCAGCAGCTCCTCACCAGGGTTGAACACTGAAGCTTTCTTT.

V gene TRBV3-1 combines with J gene TRBJ2-2; unclear D gene. CDR1 and CDR2 from the germline V gene are LGHDT and YNNKEL (reference sequence). V was clipped by 1 base and J by 4 bases, with 4 bases between them. The CDR3 loop spans 13 amino acids. The CDR3 DNA sequence: TGTGCCAGCAGCCAAGTATCCACCGGGGAGCTGTTTTTT. This gives the protein CASSQVSTGELFF.